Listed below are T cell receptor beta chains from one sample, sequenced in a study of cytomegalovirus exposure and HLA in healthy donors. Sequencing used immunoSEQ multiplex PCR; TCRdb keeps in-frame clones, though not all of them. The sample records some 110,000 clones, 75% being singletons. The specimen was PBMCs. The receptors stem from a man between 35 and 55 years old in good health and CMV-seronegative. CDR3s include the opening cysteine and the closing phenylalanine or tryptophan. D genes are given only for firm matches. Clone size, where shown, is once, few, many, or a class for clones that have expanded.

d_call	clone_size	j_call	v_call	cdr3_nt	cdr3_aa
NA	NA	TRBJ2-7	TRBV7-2	TGTGCCAGCACCTGGGACTCCGGCTACGAGCAGTACTTC	CASTWDSGYEQYF
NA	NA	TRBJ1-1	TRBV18	TGTGCCAGCTCACTAAACGGTGAAGCTTTCTTT	CASSLNGEAFF
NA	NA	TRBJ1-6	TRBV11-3	TGTGCCAGCGGTCGGACACCTAATTCACCCCTCCACTTT	CASGRTPNSPLHF
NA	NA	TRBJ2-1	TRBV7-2	TGTGCCAGCAACCAGGGTGGTAATGAGCAGTTCTTC	CASNQGGNEQFF
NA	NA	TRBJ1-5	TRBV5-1	TGCGCCAGCAGCCCCGGACGGGAGGGTCAGCCCCAGCATTTT	CASSPGREGQPQHF
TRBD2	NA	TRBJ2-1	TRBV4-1	TGCGCCGGCAGCCCAAGGGTGGCGGGGGGACAACAGAGCTCCTACAATGAGCAGTTCTTC	CAGSPRVAGGQQSSYNEQFF
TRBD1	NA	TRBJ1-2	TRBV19	TGTGCCAGTAGTATCCAGACAGGGGGATATGGCTACACCTTC	CASSIQTGGYGYTF
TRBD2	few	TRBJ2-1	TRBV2	TGTGCCAGCAGTGAAACGGCGGGGGGGCCCAGGGAGCAGTTCTTC	CASSETAGGPREQFF
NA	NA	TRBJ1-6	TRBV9	TGTGCCAGCAGCCCCTCGGGGAGGGGGAATTCACCCCTCCACTTT	CASSPSGRGNSPLHF
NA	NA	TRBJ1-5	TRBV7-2	TGTGCCAGCAGCTTTACCGGGGGTGGCCAGCCCCAGCATTTT	CASSFTGGGQPQHF